This entry features one T cell receptor (beta chain) sequence. What antigen it recognizes has not been identified. Per-base quality was not reported, and no clone a single base away is much larger than it. This record comes from a study of control samples from healthy donors and cancer patients (dated by TCRdb to about 2020). Libraries were built with the immunoSEQ multiplex PCR assay. Sourced from immuneACCESS, this table was stored by TCRdb with only in-frame sequences that have V and J called. A share of the clones is absent; for the studies checked, an unresolved V gene accounts for under half, and the remainder has no known explanation. The sample yields about 180,000 clones; 90% were counted once. Of the sample, 1.4% falls within the top ten clones. V is shortened by 4 bases, J by 2 bases, and the region joining them spans 14 bases. For CDR1 and CDR2, the germline V gene (reference sequence) lists LGHDT and YNNKEL. There are 15 amino acids in the CDR3, from cysteine to phenylalanine inclusive. Only the CDR3 DNA stays, 45 bases, in frame from base 1.

The sample was blood. In this chain, TRBV3-1 (or the pseudogene TRBV3-2) is recombined with TRBJ1-1, with the D gene uncertain. This TCR came from a woman between 45 and 65 years old in good health. The sequenced DNA: TGTGCCAGCAGCCCCGGGGATGAGGGAAACACTGAAGCTTTCTTT. It codes for CASSPGDEGNTEAFF.